Shown below are 22 T cell receptor beta chains from a single sample sequenced in a study of blood T cell repertoires in COVID-19. Method: immunoSEQ multiplex PCR; TCRdb's copy keeps in-frame clones and lacks some. The sample holds about 100,000 clones, about 80% seen once. Sequencing was performed on peripheral blood. These receptors originate from a man between 65 and 85 years old with active or convalescent COVID-19.

The chain is built from TRBV28 and TRBJ1-4, with 7 bases that match TRBD1. Per the germline V gene, CDR1 is MDHEN and CDR2 is SYDVKM. The CDR3 totals 14 residues. The trim removed 7 bases at V and 10 bases at J, leaving 12 bases unmatched. CDR3 coding DNA: TGTGCCAGCACGCGTGACAGGGTAGTCGGAAAACTGTTTTTT. This translates into CASTRDRVVGKLFF.

This sequence joins TRBV7-2 and TRBJ2-3; TRBD1 agrees at 7 bases. Germline loops: CDR1 SGHTA, CDR2 FQGNSA. The ends lost 6 bases at V and 2 bases at J; junction bases unmatched: 8. This CDR3 contains 15 residues. The CDR3 DNA is TGTGCCAGCAGTCCCGGACAGGCTTACACAGATACGCAGTATTTT. It is translated as CASSPGQAYTDTQYF.

The CDR3 sequence is CASSRAGRLGGRMGEQYF. The CDR3 nucleotides read TGTGCCAGCAGCCGGGCAGGGAGACTGGGCGGGAGGATGGGAGAGCAGTACTTC. The rearrangement joins TRBV7-9 to TRBJ2-7; 8 nucleotides agree with TRBD2. The CDR3 covers 18 residues. Germline V gene sequence: CDR1 SEHNR, CDR2 FQNEAQ (reference sequence). The V gene end was trimmed by 5 bases and the J gene end by 7 bases; junction bases not matched to a gene: 22.

This sequence joins TRBV4-3 and TRBJ2-1, with TRBD1 as a possible D gene (6 bases). The CDR3 is made up of 15 amino acids. V lost 0 bases and J 0 bases, leaving 6 bases between the germline ends. Germline V gene sequence: CDR1 LGHNA, CDR2 YSLEER. The CDR3 loop is CASSQEDSSYNEQFF. The CDR3 DNA reads TGCGCCAGCAGCCAAGAGGACAGCTCCTACAATGAGCAGTTCTTC.

The chain is built from TRBV6-2 or TRBV6-3 and TRBJ2-1; 12 bases agree with TRBD2. Germline V lookup: CDR1 MNHEY, CDR2 SVGEGT. The ends lost 6 bases at V and 8 bases at J; junction bases unmatched: 17. This CDR3 has 18 amino acids. The CDR3 is CASSVRRQTSGRRDEQFF. In DNA, the CDR3 is TGTGCCAGCAGCGTGAGACGTCAGACTAGCGGGAGAAGGGATGAGCAGTTCTTC.

For the CDR3, the DNA is TGTGCCGTCCCGAGGGGGCAGGGGAAAGAAAAACTGTTTTTT. This translates into CAVPRGQGKEKLFF. The chain recombines TRBV7-9 with TRBJ1-4, with 7 bases identical to TRBD1. The germline CDR1 and CDR2 sequences are SEHNR and FQNEAQ (reference sequence). There are 14 residues in the CDR3. V lost 11 bases to trimming and J lost 8 bases; unmatched junction nucleotides: 14. Using reference TRBV7-9 and TRBJ1-4 for the parts outside the CDR3, the full variable domain is DTGVSQNPRHKITKRGQNVTFRCDPISEHNRLYWYRQTLGQGPEFLTYFQNEAQLEKSRLLSDRFSAERPKGSFSTLEIQRTEQGDSAMYLCAVPRGQGKEKLFFGSGTQLSVL.

This clone was counted a single time. Other DNA sequences in the same sample also yield this CDR3. The CDR3 loop is CAWSVGGGGNQPQHF. The CDR3 DNA reads as TGTGCCTGGAGCGTTGGCGGGGGGGGCAATCAGCCCCAGCATTTT. This chain connects TRBV30 to TRBJ1-5; tentative D call: TRBD1 (5 bases). CDR3 length: 15 residues. Germline V gene sequence: CDR1 GTSNPN, CDR2 SVGIG (reference sequence). V was shortened by 3 bases and J by 2 bases, with 14 bases between the two germline ends.

This chain links TRBV9 with TRBJ2-5; a weak D match, TRBD2 (5 bases). The CDR3 length is 16 residues. CDR1 and CDR2 (germline): SGDLS, YYNGEE. Trimming shortened V by 0 bases and J by 5 bases, and 17 bases separated the two germline ends. CDR3 sequence reads: CASSVGRTGLGETQYF. In DNA, the CDR3 is TGTGCCAGCAGCGTAGGGCGTACGGGGTTAGGGGAGACCCAGTACTTC.

J is TRBJ2-1 and V is TRBV7-7; 9 nucleotides match TRBD2. After removal of 2 bases from V and 2 bases from J, the junction contained 7 bases not matched to a gene. CDR1 and CDR2 (germline): SSHAT, FNYEAQ (reference sequence). The CDR3 runs 17 residues. CDR3 sequence: CASSLISGGGAYNEQFF. CDR3 bases: TGTGCCAGCAGCTTAATCTCCGGCGGGGGGGCCTACAATGAGCAGTTCTTC.

This chain joins TRBV7-2 and TRBJ1-1; unclear D gene. CDR3 length: 18 amino acids. The germline CDR1 and CDR2 sequences are SGHTA and FQGNSA. V dropped 4 bases and J dropped 1 base, with 22 bases sitting between them. The CDR3 region is CASSSLPSGSPSNTEAFF. As DNA, the CDR3 is TGTGCCAGCAGCTCCCTCCCGTCAGGCTCCCCCTCGAACACTGAAGCTTTCTTT.

The rearrangement links TRBV27 to TRBJ2-7, with TRBD2 as a possible D gene (5 bases). Germline lookup yields CDR1 MNHEY and CDR2 SMNVEV (reference sequence). CDR3 length equals 14 residues. V lost 7 bases to trimming and J lost 4 bases, with 17 bases between them. The CDR3 here is CASMPTGLGYEQYF. CDR3 sequence (DNA): TGTGCCAGCATGCCGACGGGGTTGGGGTACGAGCAGTACTTC.

A few counts support this clone. The rearrangement uses TRBV30 and TRBJ1-6; D is unclear. Trimming took off 4 bases at V and 5 bases at J, with 12 bases between the two ends. The CDR3 totals 14 residues. In germline, CDR1 is GTSNPN, CDR2 SVGIG (reference sequence). The CDR3 region is CAWKEGGDNSPLHF. The CDR3 nucleotides are TGTGCCTGGAAAGAGGGAGGTGATAATTCACCCCTCCACTTT.

This chain links TRBV7-6 with TRBJ1-4; weak D call: TRBD1 (6 bases). CDR1 SGHVS and CDR2 FNYEAQ come from the germline V gene. This CDR3 spans 16 amino acids. V was trimmed by 0 bases and J by 2 bases, leaving 10 bases between them. For the CDR3, the DNA is TGTGCCAGCAGCTTAGCACAGGGTATCACTAATGAAAAACTGTTTTTT. Residues: CASSLAQGITNEKLFF. Drawing the rest from reference TRBV7-6 and TRBJ1-4, the complete variable domain is GAGVSQSPRYKVTKRGQDVALRCDPISGHVSLYWYRQALGQGPEFLTYFNYEAQQDKSGLPNDRFSAERPEGSISTLTIQRTEQRDSAMYRCASSLAQGITNEKLFFGSGTQLSVL.

The rearrangement links TRBV9 to TRBJ2-7; 7 positions agree with TRBD1. Germline V CDR1 and CDR2: SGDLS, YYNGEE. Trimming at V came to 4 bases and at J to 5 bases, leaving 6 bases not matched to a gene. CDR3 size: 13 residues. Here the CDR3 DNA reads TGTGCCAGCAGCAAACAGGGGATCCACGAGCAGTACTTC. Protein sequence: CASSKQGIHEQYF.

This clone has at least ten counts. The chain links TRBV2 to TRBJ1-1; D is perhaps TRBD1 (6 bases). The CDR3 totals 12 residues. Trimming removed 7 bases at V and 4 bases at J, with 10 bases between. Per the germline V gene, CDR1 is SNHLY and CDR2 is FYNNEI. The CDR3 bases are TGTGCCAGCACCGGGACACGCACTGAAGCTTTCTTT. Translation gives CASTGTRTEAFF.

The chain uses TRBV12-3 or TRBV12-4 and TRBJ1-2; 10 bases are shared with TRBD1. V trimming: 10 bases; J trimming: 4 bases; junction bases outside the gene matches: 6. CDR3 length: 13 amino acids. The CDR3 DNA reads TGTGCCACCGACAGGGGGCTGGCCTATGGCTACACCTTC. It is translated as CATDRGLAYGYTF.

The genes are TRBV12-3 or TRBV12-4 and TRBJ1-1; D ambiguous. Trimming removed 3 bases at V and 8 bases at J, with 13 bases between. The CDR3 length is 13 residues. CDR3 amino acids: CASSLTFGGEAFF. The DNA for the CDR3 is TGTGCCAGCAGTTTGACGTTTGGCGGCGAAGCTTTCTTT.

This rearrangement joins TRBV7-8 to TRBJ2-7, with unresolved D. The CDR3 is 12 amino acids. Germline CDR1 and CDR2: SGHVS and FQNEAQ. The V gene lost 4 bases and the J gene lost 7 bases, with 11 bases spanning the gap. CDR3 loop: CASSSNEVEQYF. In DNA form, the CDR3 reads TGTGCCAGCAGCTCCAACGAGGTGGAGCAGTACTTC.

The chain links TRBV30 to TRBJ1-6, with TRBD1 as a possible D gene (5 bases). The ends were cut back, 1 base at V and 6 bases at J, with 7 bases in the middle. In germline, CDR1 is GTSNPN, CDR2 SVGIG (reference sequence). The length of the CDR3 is 13 residues. CDR3 nucleotide sequence: TGTGCCTGGAGTGAACAGGTTAATTCACCCCTCCACTTT. Its protein product is CAWSEQVNSPLHF.

The chain has TRBV13 and TRBJ2-3, with a tentative D call TRBD2 (6 bases). Germline-derived CDR1 and CDR2 are PRHDT and FYEKMQ (reference sequence). This CDR3 is built from 16 residues. Trimming stripped 5 bases from V and 2 bases from J, with 17 bases between. CDR3 DNA: TGTGCCAGCAGCCACCGGGACTCCCCAGCCACAGATACGCAGTATTTT. Encoded protein: CASSHRDSPATDTQYF.

This sequence joins TRBV18 and TRBJ1-5; tentatively, D is TRBD1 (5 bases). The CDR3 extends over 15 amino acids. V lost 2 bases and J 4 bases, leaving 12 bases between the germline ends. The V gene's germline CDR1 is KGHSH and CDR2 LQKENI. CDR3 sequence: CASSPTGGMNQPQHF. In nucleotides, the CDR3 is TGTGCCAGCTCACCAACGGGGGGGATGAATCAGCCCCAGCATTTT.

This clone was counted between two and nine times. The genes are TRBV7-3 and TRBJ2-2; 9 bases agree with TRBD1. Germline V gene sequence: CDR1 SGHTA, CDR2 FQGTGA. V shed 5 bases, J shed 4 bases, and the junction held 11 bases outside the gene matches. The CDR3 sequence is 17 residues long. The DNA of the CDR3 is TGTGCCAGCAGCCGCCGGGACAGGGCCTGGGGCACCGGGGAGCTGTTTTTT. Translated, it gives CASSRRDRAWGTGELFF. Combining the CDR3 with reference TRBV7-3 and TRBJ2-2 gives the whole variable domain GAGVSQTPSNKVTEKGKYVELRCDPISGHTALYWYRQSLGQGPEFLIYFQGTGAADDSGLPNDRFFAVRPEGSVSTLKIQRTERGDSAVYLCASSRRDRAWGTGELFFGEGSRLTVL.